This TCR beta chain came from a study of OX40 agonist ivuxolimab in advanced cancers. Germline CDR1 SGHVS, CDR2 FQNEAQ. CDR3 size: 13 residues. The ends were cut back, 9 bases at V and 1 base at J, with 11 bases in the middle. Using immunoSEQ multiplex PCR, the repertoire was profiled, and TCRdb retains in-frame clones only, with some absent. Among under 55,000 clones, roughly nine tenths were seen once, and the ten largest hold around 6.4%. The source material was CD4+ or CD8+ T cells sorted from blood, sampled in a trial of the OX40 agonist ivuxolimab. The gene calls are TRBV7-8 and TRBJ2-3; D is possibly TRBD1 or TRBD2 (5 bases each). The sequence was collected from an adult with an advanced solid tumor such as melanoma, head and neck, liver or kidney cancer. For the CDR3, the DNA is TGTGCCAGTATCCCGGGGCGCACAGATACGCAGTATTTT. This translates into CASIPGRTDTQYF.